This TCR beta chain was recorded in a study of CD8+ T cells in alopecia areata. As regards this clone: The antigen is not known.

Noted treatment: oral pan-JAK inhibitor, 5-10 mg twice daily. V lost 7 bases to trimming and J lost 4 bases, with 16 bases between them. The CDR3 is 14 amino acids. CDR1 SNHLY and CDR2 FYNNEI come from the germline V gene. Study outcomes and limitations: A great number of expanded lesional clones endured in scalp and blood during tofacitinib. There were also resident alphabeta T cells of normal skin sequenced in scalp samples. More clonal than normal scalp was lesional scalp, particularly alopecia totalis/universalis.

Once RNA had been extracted, it was reverse transcribed into cDNA to act as the sequencing template. The protocol was immunoSEQ multiplex PCR, while the TCRdb copy is restricted to in-frame clones and leaves out a portion. Of roughly 220,000 clones listed, roughly two fifths are singletons. The sequenced sample was CD4+ T cells sorted from blood, obtained around week 30, from a patient treated with tofacitinib. J is TRBJ1-2 and V is TRBV2; D is possibly TRBD1 (5 bases). This sequence originates from a human donor with alopecia areata. CDR3 sequence reads: CASMQTDPSYGYTF. The CDR3 DNA reads as TGTGCCAGCATGCAGACAGACCCGTCCTATGGCTACACCTTC.